A single TCR beta chain is shown here with its context. Amplification used 60 Vbeta primers and 13 Jbeta primers. Profiled with immunoSEQ multiplex PCR; TCRdb holds only in-frame clones, not every one. Among approximately 37,000 clones listed, 70% to 85% were seen once. The sample belongs to a study of cytomegalovirus exposure and HLA in healthy donors. This CDR3 spans 17 amino acids. The V gene's germline CDR1 is LGHNA and CDR2 YNFKEQ. The J segment lost 0 bases and the V segment lost 2 bases, leaving 7 bases of the junction unmatched. Sequencing was done on a sample of PBMCs. V and J are TRBV4-2 and TRBJ2-1; TRBD2 aligns across 7 bases. This sequence originates from a man aged 30 to 45 in good health and CMV-seronegative. CDR3 protein: CASSQTAGGSSYNEQFF. DNA of the CDR3: TGTGCCAGCAGCCAAACCGCTGGCGGGAGCTCCTACAATGAGCAGTTCTTC.